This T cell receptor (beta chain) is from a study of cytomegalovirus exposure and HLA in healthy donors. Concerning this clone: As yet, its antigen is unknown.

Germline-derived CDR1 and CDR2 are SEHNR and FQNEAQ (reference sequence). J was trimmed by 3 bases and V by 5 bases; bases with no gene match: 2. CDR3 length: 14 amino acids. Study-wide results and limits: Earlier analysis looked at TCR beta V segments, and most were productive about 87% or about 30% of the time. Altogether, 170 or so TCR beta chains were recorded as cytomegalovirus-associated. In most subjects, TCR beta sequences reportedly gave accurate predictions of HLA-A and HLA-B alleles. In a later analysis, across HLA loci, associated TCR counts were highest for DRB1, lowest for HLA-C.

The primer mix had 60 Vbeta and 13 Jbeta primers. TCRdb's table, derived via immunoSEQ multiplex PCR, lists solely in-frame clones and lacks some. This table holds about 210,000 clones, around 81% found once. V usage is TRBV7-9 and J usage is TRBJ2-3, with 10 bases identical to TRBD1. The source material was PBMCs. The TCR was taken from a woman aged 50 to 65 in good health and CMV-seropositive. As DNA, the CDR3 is TGTGCCAGCAGCGGGACAGGGGTTACAGATACGCAGTATTTT. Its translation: CASSGTGVTDTQYF.